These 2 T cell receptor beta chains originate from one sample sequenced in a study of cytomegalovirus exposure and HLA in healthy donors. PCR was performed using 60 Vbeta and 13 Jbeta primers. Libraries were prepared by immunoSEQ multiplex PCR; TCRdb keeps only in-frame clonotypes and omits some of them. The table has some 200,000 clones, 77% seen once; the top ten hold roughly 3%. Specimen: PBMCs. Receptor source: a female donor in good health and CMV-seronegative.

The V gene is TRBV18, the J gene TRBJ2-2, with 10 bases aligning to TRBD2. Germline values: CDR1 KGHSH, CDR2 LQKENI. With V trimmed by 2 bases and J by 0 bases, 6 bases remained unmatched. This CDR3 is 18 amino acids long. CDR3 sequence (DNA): TGTGCCAGCTCACCATTGCCCAGCGGGGGGGCGAACACCGGGGAGCTGTTTTTT. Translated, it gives CASSPLPSGGANTGELFF.

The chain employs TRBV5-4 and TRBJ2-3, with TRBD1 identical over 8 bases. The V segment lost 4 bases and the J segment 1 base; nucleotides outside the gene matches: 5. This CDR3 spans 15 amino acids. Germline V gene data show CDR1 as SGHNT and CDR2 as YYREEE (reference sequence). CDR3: CASSLDRARTDTQYF. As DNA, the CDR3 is TGTGCCAGCAGCCTGGACAGGGCTCGCACAGATACGCAGTATTTT.